In its sample, the clone carrying this T cell receptor beta chain was seen a few times. One entry per CDR3 protein results from TCRdb running MiXCR on the 5' RACE reads. The sample lists 300,000 to 350,000 distinct CDR3 sequences, about 15% occurring once. The data are from a study of CD8 T cells in ankylosing spondylitis. V lost 0 bases and J 11 bases, leaving 11 bases between the germline ends. The CDR3 has 12 residues. Germline CDR1 reads SGHKS; CDR2 reads YYEKEE (reference sequence). The sequence was collected from a male donor with ankylosing spondylitis or in good health (not recorded which). The sequenced sample consisted of blood, either unsorted or a sorted T cell fraction (not recorded which). The chain uses TRBV5-5 and TRBJ1-1; weak D call: TRBD1 (6 bases). The CDR3 coding sequence is TGTGCCAGCAGCTTGGTCTCAGGGGACGCTTTCTTT. Protein: CASSLVSGDAFF.